This TCR beta chain is from a study of blood T cell repertoires in COVID-19. Study-wide context: Acute-phase and convalescent COVID-19 samples originated in the United States, Italy and Spain. PBMCs, B-cell-depleted T cells, or T cells were the source of the cDNA or gDNA that made up the material.

In the original workflow: Amplification with reference gene primers provided the estimates of nucleated cell counts. The assay was immunoSEQ multiplex PCR, and TCRdb's table has in-frame clones only and misses some. The V and J calls and clone size are taken from that table; D and trimming were inferred from the DNA. The sample lists some 70,000 clones, about 85% occurring once. The germline CDR1 and CDR2 sequences are SGDLS and YYNGEE. The CDR3 is made up of 17 amino acids. V lost 3 bases to trimming and J lost 4 bases; unmatched junction nucleotides: 10. Input material: peripheral blood. The clonotype comes from an elderly man with acute or convalescent COVID-19. V usage is TRBV9 and J usage is TRBJ2-3; TRBD2 agrees at 11 bases. CDR3 region: CASSERTSGSWSDTQYF. The DNA of the CDR3 is TGTGCCAGCAGCGAACGTACTAGCGGGAGTTGGTCAGATACGCAGTATTTT.